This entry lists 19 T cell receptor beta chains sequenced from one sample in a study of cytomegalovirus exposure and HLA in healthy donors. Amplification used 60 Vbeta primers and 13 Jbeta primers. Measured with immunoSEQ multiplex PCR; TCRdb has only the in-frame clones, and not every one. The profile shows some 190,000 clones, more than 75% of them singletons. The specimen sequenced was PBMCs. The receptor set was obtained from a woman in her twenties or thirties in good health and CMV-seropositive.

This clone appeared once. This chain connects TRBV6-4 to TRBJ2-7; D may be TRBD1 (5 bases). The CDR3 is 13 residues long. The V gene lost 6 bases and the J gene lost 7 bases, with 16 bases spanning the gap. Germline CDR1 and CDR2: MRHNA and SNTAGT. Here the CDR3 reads CASSPGPLREQYF. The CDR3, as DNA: TGTGCCAGCAGCCCAGGGCCACTTCGGGAGCAGTACTTC.

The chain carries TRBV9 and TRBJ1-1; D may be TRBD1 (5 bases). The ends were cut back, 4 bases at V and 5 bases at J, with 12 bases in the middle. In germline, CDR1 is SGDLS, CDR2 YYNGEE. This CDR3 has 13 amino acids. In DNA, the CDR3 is TGTGCCAGCAGCTCCCATGGGGGGACTGAAGCTTTCTTT. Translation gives CASSSHGGTEAFF.

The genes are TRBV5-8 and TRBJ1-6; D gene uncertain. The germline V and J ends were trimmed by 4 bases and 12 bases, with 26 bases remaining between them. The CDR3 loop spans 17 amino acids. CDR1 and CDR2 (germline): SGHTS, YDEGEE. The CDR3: CASSTPGGSQTLRPLHF. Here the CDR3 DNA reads TGTGCCAGCAGCACTCCGGGAGGGTCACAGACTTTGAGACCCCTCCACTTT.

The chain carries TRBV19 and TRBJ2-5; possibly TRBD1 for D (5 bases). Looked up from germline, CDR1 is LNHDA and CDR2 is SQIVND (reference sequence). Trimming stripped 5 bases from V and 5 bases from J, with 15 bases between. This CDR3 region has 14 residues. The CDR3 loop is CASSPTEVRETQYF. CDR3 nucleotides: TGTGCCAGTAGTCCGACAGAAGTGCGGGAGACCCAGTACTTC. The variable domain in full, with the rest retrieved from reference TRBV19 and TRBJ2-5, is DGGITQSPKYLFRKEGQNVTLSCEQNLNHDAMYWYRQDPGQGLRLIYYSQIVNDFQKGDIAEGYSVSREKKESFPLTVTSAQKNPTAFYLCASSPTEVRETQYFGPGTRLLVL.

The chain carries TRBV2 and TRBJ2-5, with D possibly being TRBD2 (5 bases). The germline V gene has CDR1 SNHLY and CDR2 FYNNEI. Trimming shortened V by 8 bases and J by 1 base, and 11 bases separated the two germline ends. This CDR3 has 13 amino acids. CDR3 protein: CASARLTQETQYF. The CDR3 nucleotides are TGTGCCAGCGCTAGACTAACCCAAGAGACCCAGTACTTC.

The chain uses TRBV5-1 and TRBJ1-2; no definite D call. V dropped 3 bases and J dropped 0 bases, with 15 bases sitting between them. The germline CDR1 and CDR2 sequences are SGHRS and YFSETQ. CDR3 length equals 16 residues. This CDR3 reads CASSSPLGVANYGYTF. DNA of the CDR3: TGCGCCAGCAGCTCTCCTCTGGGAGTAGCTAACTATGGCTACACCTTC.

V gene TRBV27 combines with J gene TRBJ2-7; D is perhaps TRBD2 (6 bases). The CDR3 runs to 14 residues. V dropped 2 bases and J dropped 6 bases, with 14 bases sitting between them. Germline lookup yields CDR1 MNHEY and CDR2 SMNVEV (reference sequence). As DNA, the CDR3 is TGTGCCAGCAGTTTACCGGGGCGGGGCGGCGAGCAGTACTTC. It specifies CASSLPGRGGEQYF.

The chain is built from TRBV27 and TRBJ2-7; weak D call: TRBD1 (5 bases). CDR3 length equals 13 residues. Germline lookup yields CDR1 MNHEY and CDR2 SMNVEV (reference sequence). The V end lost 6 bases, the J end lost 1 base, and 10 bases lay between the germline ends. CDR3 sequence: CASREGVSYEQYF. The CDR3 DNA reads TGTGCCAGCAGGGAAGGGGTATCCTACGAGCAGTACTTC.

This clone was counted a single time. CDR3: CASTSIRAANTGELFF. The CDR3, as DNA: TGTGCCAGTACCTCAATCAGGGCAGCGAACACCGGGGAGCTGTTTTTT. V and J are TRBV19 and TRBJ2-2, with D maybe TRBD1 (5 bases). The CDR3 is 16 residues long. V was trimmed by 7 bases and J by 0 bases, leaving 15 bases between them. Germline lookup yields CDR1 LNHDA and CDR2 SQIVND (reference sequence).

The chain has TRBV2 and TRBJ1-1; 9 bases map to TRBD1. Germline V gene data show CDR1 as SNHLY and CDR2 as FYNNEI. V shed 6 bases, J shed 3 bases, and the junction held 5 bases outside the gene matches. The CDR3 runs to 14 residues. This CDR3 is CASREDRGYTEAFF. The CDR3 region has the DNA TGTGCCAGCAGGGAGGACAGGGGTTACACTGAAGCTTTCTTT.

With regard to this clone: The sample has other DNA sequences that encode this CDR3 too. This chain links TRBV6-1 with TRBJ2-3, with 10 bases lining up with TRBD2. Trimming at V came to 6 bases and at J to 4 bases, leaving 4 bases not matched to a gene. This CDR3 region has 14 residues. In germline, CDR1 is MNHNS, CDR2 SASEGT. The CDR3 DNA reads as TGTGCCAGCAGCGCTAGCGGGGGAGCAGATACGCAGTATTTT. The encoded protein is CASSASGGADTQYF.

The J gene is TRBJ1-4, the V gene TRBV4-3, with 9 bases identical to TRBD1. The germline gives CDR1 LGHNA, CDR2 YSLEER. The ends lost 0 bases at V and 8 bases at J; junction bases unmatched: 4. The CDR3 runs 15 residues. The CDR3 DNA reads TGCGCCAGCAGCCAAGATCAGGGACAGGGAGAAAAACTGTTTTTT. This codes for CASSQDQGQGEKLFF.

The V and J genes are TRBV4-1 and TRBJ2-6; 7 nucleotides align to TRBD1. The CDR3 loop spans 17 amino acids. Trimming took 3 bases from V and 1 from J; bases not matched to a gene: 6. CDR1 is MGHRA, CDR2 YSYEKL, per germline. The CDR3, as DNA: TGCGCCAGCAGCCAGGGTATACAGGGGTCTGGGGCCAACGTCCTGACTTTC. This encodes CASSQGIQGSGANVLTF.

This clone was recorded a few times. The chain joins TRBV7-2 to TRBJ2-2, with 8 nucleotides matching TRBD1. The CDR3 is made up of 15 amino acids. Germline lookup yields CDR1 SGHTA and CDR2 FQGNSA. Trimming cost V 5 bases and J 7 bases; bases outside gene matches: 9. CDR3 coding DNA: TGTGCCAGCAGCAGAGACAGGGGTGGAGGCGGGGAGCTGTTTTTT. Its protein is CASSRDRGGGGELFF.

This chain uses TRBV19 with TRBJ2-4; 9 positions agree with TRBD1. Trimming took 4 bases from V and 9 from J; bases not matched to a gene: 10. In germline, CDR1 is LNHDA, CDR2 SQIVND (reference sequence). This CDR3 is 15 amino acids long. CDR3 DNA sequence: TGTGCCAGTAGTACCGCGACAGGGGGTTTGGGCATTCAGTACTTC. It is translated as CASSTATGGLGIQYF.

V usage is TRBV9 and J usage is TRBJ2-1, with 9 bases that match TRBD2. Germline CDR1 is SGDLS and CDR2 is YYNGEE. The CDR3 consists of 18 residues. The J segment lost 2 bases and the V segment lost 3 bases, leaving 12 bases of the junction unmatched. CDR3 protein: CASSGSLPLAGPYNEQFF. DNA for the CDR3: TGTGCCAGCAGCGGAAGCCTCCCCCTAGCGGGGCCCTACAATGAGCAGTTCTTC.

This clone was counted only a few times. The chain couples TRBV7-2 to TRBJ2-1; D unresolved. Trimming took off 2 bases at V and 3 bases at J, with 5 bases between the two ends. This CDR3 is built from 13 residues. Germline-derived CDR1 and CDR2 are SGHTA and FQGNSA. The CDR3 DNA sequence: TGTGCCAGCAGCTTAACTTACTACAATGAGCAGTTCTTC. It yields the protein CASSLTYYNEQFF.

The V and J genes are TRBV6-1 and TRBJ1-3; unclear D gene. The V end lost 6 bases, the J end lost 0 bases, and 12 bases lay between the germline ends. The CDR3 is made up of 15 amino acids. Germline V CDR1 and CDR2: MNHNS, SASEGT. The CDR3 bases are TGTGCCAGCAGAAGACAAGCTCTCTCTGGAAACACCATATATTTT. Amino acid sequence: CASRRQALSGNTIYF.

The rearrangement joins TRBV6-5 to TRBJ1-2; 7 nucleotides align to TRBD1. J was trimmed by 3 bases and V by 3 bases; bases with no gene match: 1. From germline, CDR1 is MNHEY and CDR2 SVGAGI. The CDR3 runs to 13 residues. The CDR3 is CASSYDRDYGYTF. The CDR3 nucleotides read TGTGCCAGCAGTTATGACAGGGACTATGGCTACACCTTC.